Presented here are 21 T cell receptor beta chains from one specimen sequenced in a study of T cells in Graves' hyperthyroidism and ophthalmopathy. Amplification of TCR beta CDR3 regions used RNA as the template. HTBI primers were used for first-round RT-PCR of the TCR CDR3. MiXCR was run by TCRdb on the multiplex PCR reads, yielding one entry per CDR3 protein. This table has hundreds of thousands of distinct CDR3 sequences, around 15% appearing once. What was sequenced was blood. Every receptor here comes from a middle-aged woman with Graves' ophthalmopathy.

This clonotype appeared many times. The V and J genes are TRBV29-1 and TRBJ1-2, with a possible D match to TRBD1 (6 bases). The germline V gene has CDR1 SQVTM and CDR2 ANQGSEA. CDR3 length: 12 amino acids. The V end was cut by 6 bases, the J end by 6 bases, with 14 bases between. This CDR3 is CSVPAGEDGYTF. CDR3 nucleotide sequence: TGCAGCGTGCCGGCAGGGGAGGATGGCTACACCTTC.

This clonotype has at least ten counts. One end of the junction fails to match germline, which may point to a read error. The chain combines TRBV12-3 or TRBV12-4 with TRBJ2-2; 9 bases are a match to TRBD2. The CDR3 consists of 15 residues. CDR3 protein: CASSLAGVRSGELFF. CDR3 DNA: TGTGCCAGCAGCTTAGCGGGAGTGCGCAGTGGGGAGCTGTTTTTT.

With respect to this clonotype: This may arise from a read error, as a much more abundant clone is one base away. This chain connects TRBV30 to TRBJ1-3, with a weak D call TRBD1 (5 bases). The CDR3 is 14 amino acids. The V gene's germline CDR1 is GTSNPN and CDR2 SVGIG (reference sequence). Trimming removed 7 bases from V and 0 bases from J, with 13 bases in between. As DNA, the CDR3 is TGTGCCTTGACAGCGCCCCACTCTGGAAACACCATATATTTT. Translating it yields CALTAPHSGNTIYF.

This clonotype was recorded many times. The chain uses TRBV15 and TRBJ1-1, with TRBD1 matching 7 bases. This CDR3 comprises 15 residues. CDR1 is LNHNV and CDR2 is YYDKDF in the germline V gene (reference sequence). The V segment lost 1 base and the J segment 0 bases; nucleotides outside the gene matches: 2. DNA of the CDR3: TGTGCCACCAGCAGAGGTGGACAGGTGAACACTGAAGCTTTCTTT. This gives the protein CATSRGGQVNTEAFF.

The V gene is TRBV27, the J gene TRBJ1-6; D not certain. V was clipped by 4 bases and J by 10 bases, with 17 bases between them. This CDR3 spans 15 amino acids. Germline CDR1 is MNHEY and CDR2 is SMNVEV (reference sequence). The CDR3: CASSSSFGGLSPLHF. CDR3 sequence (DNA): TGTGCCAGCAGTTCCTCTTTCGGAGGCTTATCACCCCTCCACTTT.

This chain joins TRBV5-1 and TRBJ1-5, with 7 bases lining up with TRBD1. V gave up 4 bases and J gave up 3 bases; unmatched junction bases: 4. The CDR3 has 14 residues. The V gene's germline CDR1 is SGHRS and CDR2 YFSETQ. CDR3 nucleotide sequence: TGCGCCAGCAGCCCGGGACAGCCCAATCAGCCCCAGCATTTT. Translation: CASSPGQPNQPQHF.

At least ten counts were recorded for this clonotype. CDR3 sequence reads: CASSLWGRQNTEAFF. The CDR3 DNA reads TGTGCCAGCAGCTTATGGGGGCGGCAGAACACTGAAGCTTTCTTT. The chain combines TRBV7-2 with TRBJ1-1, with D tentatively TRBD1 (6 bases). V shed 2 bases and J shed 1 base, with 11 bases lying between them. Germline lookup yields CDR1 SGHTA and CDR2 FQGNSA. The CDR3 runs 15 residues.

In this sample, this clonotype turned up a few times. The chain carries TRBV3-1 and TRBJ1-2, with unresolved D. The V end was cut by 1 base, the J end by 7 bases, with 10 bases between. In germline, CDR1 is LGHDT, CDR2 YNNKEL (reference sequence). The CDR3 is made up of 13 amino acids. The CDR3 DNA reads TGTGCCAGCAGCCAAGCGGTCGGATTTGGCTACACCTTC. It codes for CASSQAVGFGYTF. Supplemented by reference TRBV3-1 and TRBJ1-2, the full variable domain reads DTAVSQTPKYLVTQMGNDKSIKCEQNLGHDTMYWYKQDSKKFLKIMFSYNNKELIINETVPNRFSPKSPDKAHLNLHINSLELGDSAVYFCASSQAVGFGYTFGSGTRLTVV.

This clonotype was found many times. The rearrangement links TRBV5-1 to TRBJ2-2; 8 bases are shared with TRBD1. The germline V gene encodes CDR1 SGHRS and CDR2 YFSETQ. V shed 6 bases, J shed 4 bases, and the junction held 11 bases outside the gene matches. This CDR3 is 16 amino acids long. In DNA form, the CDR3 reads TGCGCCAGCAACAGCTTCCGGACAGGGCCCACCGGGGAGCTGTTTTTT. This encodes CASNSFRTGPTGELFF. The full variable domain, in which reference TRBV5-1 and TRBJ2-2 provide the parts outside the CDR3, is KAGVTQTPRYLIKTRGQQVTLSCSPISGHRSVSWYQQTPGQGLQFLFEYFSETQRNKGNFPGRFSGRQFSNSRSEMNVSTLELGDSALYLCASNSFRTGPTGELFFGEGSRLTVL.

As for this clonotype: A single base separates this from a much larger clone, so it may be a read error. V and J are TRBV7-3 and TRBJ2-7; 8 bases fit TRBD2. Per germline, CDR1 SGHTA and CDR2 FQGTGA. This CDR3 contains 16 residues. Here the CDR3 reads CASSLGAGGYSCEQYF. DNA of the CDR3: TGTGCCAGCAGCTTAGGGGCGGGAGGCTACTCCTGCGAGCAGTACTTC.

This chain uses TRBV20-1 with TRBJ2-7, with 14 nucleotides matching TRBD2. The CDR3 is 16 residues long. Germline V lookup: CDR1 DFQATT, CDR2 SNEGSKA (reference sequence). The J segment lost 2 bases and the V segment lost 0 bases, leaving 3 bases of the junction unmatched. The CDR3 DNA is TGCAGTGCTAGAGAGGGGACTAGCGGGAGTGCCTACGAGCAGTACTTC. Protein sequence: CSAREGTSGSAYEQYF.

This clonotype was detected many times. This CDR3 reads CASSLRADTGELFF. The CDR3 nucleotides are TGCGCCAGCAGCTTGAGGGCGGACACCGGGGAGCTGTTTTTT. The gene calls are TRBV5-1 and TRBJ2-2; D uncertain. Germline V gene sequence: CDR1 SGHRS, CDR2 YFSETQ. The CDR3 has 14 residues. V dropped 1 base and J dropped 3 bases, with 7 bases sitting between them.

The rearrangement uses TRBV27 and TRBJ2-2; D possibly corresponds to TRBD1 (5 bases). CDR1 and CDR2 (germline): MNHEY, SMNVEV (reference sequence). Trimming shortened V by 3 bases and J by 0 bases, and 8 bases separated the two germline ends. The CDR3 sequence is 15 residues long. CDR3 bases: TGTGCCAGCAGTTTTGGGGCAACGAACACCGGGGAGCTGTTTTTT. Its protein is CASSFGATNTGELFF.

Ten or more counts support this clonotype. The chain is built from TRBV12-3 or TRBV12-4 and TRBJ1-5, with D maybe TRBD1 (6 bases). The germline V and J ends were trimmed by 5 bases and 0 bases, with 20 bases remaining between them. CDR3 length: 18 amino acids. The CDR3 DNA reads as TGTGCCAGCAGTCCTTCGGGCAGGGGCCATTATAGCAATCAGCCCCAGCATTTT. Its translation is CASSPSGRGHYSNQPQHF.

At least ten counts were recorded for this clonotype. This chain uses TRBV6-1 with TRBJ2-7, with D uncertain. Germline V CDR1 and CDR2: MNHNS, SASEGT. This CDR3 region has 12 residues. Trimming cost V 6 bases and J 2 bases, with 8 bases left between them. The CDR3 here is CASRKTAYEQYF. In DNA form, the CDR3 reads TGTGCCAGCAGGAAGACCGCCTACGAGCAGTACTTC.

This sequence joins TRBV7-9 and TRBJ2-7; 8 bases are shared with TRBD1. Germline V gives CDR1 SEHNR, CDR2 FQNEAQ (reference sequence). The V gene end was trimmed by 1 base and the J gene end by 2 bases; junction bases not matched to a gene: 4. The CDR3 consists of 15 residues. Here the CDR3 reads CASSLGDRGTYEQYF. CDR3 bases: TGTGCCAGCAGCTTAGGCGACAGGGGTACCTACGAGCAGTACTTC.

This clonotype was detected many times. The chain has TRBV11-2 and TRBJ1-1, with D unresolved. The CDR3 runs 10 residues. The germline gives CDR1 SGHAT, CDR2 FQNNGV. Trimming pared 4 bases from V and 11 bases from J, leaving 8 bases between. The CDR3 DNA is TGTGCCAGCAGCTCGGGAAGGGCTTTCTTT. Translated, it gives CASSSGRAFF.

This clonotype was picked up many times. Given a much more abundant clone one base away, this may be a read error. The chain carries TRBV9 and TRBJ2-2; D is unresolved. Germline V gene sequence: CDR1 SGDLS, CDR2 YYNGEE. The ends were cut back, 0 bases at V and 1 base at J, with 1 base in the middle. The CDR3 is made up of 13 amino acids. The DNA for the CDR3 is TGTGCCAGCAGCGTAGGGAACACCGGGGAGCTGTTTTTT. Its protein is CASSVGNTGELFF.

This clonotype was recorded many times. The genes are TRBV12-3 or TRBV12-4 and TRBJ2-7; 10 nucleotides agree with TRBD1. J was trimmed by 4 bases and V by 6 bases; bases with no gene match: 6. This CDR3 contains 14 residues. The CDR3 DNA reads as TGTGCCAGCAGCGGTCCGGGACAGGGGTACGAGCAGTACTTC. Amino acid sequence: CASSGPGQGYEQYF.

This clonotype has ten or more counts. This chain links TRBV28 with TRBJ1-2; TRBD1 aligns across 9 bases. Germline V gene lookup returns CDR1 MDHEN and CDR2 SYDVKM. Trimming cost V 5 bases and J 7 bases; bases outside gene matches: 5. CDR3 length: 13 residues. The CDR3 coding sequence is TGTGCCAGCAGTCGGGGACAGGGAGGTGGCTACACCTTC. Protein: CASSRGQGGGYTF.

This clonotype occurred many times. The chain recombines TRBV7-8 with TRBJ1-2; 9 positions match TRBD1. CDR1 SGHVS and CDR2 FQNEAQ come from the germline V gene. Unmatched junction bases numbered 10, after V lost 4 bases and J lost 4 bases. The CDR3 sequence is 16 residues long. The CDR3 region is CASSSGQGTGSYGYTF. In nucleotides, the CDR3 is TGTGCCAGCAGCTCAGGGCAAGGGACAGGGAGCTATGGCTACACCTTC. The whole variable domain, filled in from reference TRBV7-8 and TRBJ1-2, reads GAGVSQSPRYKVAKRGQDVALRCDPISGHVSLFWYQQALGQGPEFLTYFQNEAQLDKSGLPSDRFFAERPEGSVSTLKIQRTQQEDSAVYLCASSSGQGTGSYGYTFGSGTRLTVV.